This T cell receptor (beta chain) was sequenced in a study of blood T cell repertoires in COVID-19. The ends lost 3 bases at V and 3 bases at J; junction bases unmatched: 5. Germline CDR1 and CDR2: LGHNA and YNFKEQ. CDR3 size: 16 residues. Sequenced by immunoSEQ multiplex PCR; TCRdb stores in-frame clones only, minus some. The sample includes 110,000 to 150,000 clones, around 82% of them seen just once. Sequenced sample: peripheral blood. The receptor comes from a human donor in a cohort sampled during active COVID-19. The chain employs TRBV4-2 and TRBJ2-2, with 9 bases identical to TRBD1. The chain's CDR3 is CASSQAGQGYTGELFF. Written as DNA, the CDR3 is TGTGCCAGCAGCCAGGCGGGACAGGGATACACCGGGGAGCTGTTTTTT.